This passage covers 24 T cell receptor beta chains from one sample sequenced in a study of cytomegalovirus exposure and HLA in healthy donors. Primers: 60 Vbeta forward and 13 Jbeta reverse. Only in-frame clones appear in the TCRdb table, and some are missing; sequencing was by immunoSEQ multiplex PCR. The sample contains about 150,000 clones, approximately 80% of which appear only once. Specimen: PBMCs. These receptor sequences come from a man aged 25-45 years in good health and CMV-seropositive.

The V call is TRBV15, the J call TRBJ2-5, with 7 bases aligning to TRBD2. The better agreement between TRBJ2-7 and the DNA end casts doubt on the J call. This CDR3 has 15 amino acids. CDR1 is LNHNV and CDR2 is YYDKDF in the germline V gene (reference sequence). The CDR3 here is CATSRETAGVYEQYF. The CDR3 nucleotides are TGTGCCACCAGCAGAGAGACGGCGGGAGTCTACGAGCAGTACTTC.

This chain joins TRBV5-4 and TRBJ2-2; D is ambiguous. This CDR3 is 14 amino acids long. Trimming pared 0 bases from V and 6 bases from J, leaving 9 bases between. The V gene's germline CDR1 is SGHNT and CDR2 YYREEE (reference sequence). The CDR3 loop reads CASSLGGEAGELFF. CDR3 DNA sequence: TGTGCCAGCAGCTTGGGAGGCGAGGCCGGGGAGCTGTTTTTT.

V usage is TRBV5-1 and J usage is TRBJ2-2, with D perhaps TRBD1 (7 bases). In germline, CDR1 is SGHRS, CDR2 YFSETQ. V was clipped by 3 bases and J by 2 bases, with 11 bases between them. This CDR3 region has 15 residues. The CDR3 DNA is TGCGCCAGCAGCTCAGGAGGGGGCAACACCGGGGAGCTGTTTTTT. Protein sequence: CASSSGGGNTGELFF.

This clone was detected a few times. CDR3 bases: TGTGCCAGCAGCGCCCAGGGGCGAAGCAATCAGCCCCAGCATTTT. It specifies CASSAQGRSNQPQHF. The V gene is TRBV9, the J gene TRBJ1-5, with D possibly TRBD1 on 6 matching bases. Between the trimmed V and J ends, which lost 3 bases and 1 base, there was a span of 11 bases. The CDR3 totals 15 residues. From germline, CDR1 is SGDLS and CDR2 YYNGEE.

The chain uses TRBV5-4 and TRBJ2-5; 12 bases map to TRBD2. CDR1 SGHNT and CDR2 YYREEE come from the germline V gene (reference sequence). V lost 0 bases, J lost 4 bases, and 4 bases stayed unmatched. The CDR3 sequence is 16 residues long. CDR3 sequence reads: CASSLGTSGVRETQYF. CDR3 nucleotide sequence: TGTGCCAGCAGCTTGGGGACTAGCGGGGTACGAGAGACCCAGTACTTC.

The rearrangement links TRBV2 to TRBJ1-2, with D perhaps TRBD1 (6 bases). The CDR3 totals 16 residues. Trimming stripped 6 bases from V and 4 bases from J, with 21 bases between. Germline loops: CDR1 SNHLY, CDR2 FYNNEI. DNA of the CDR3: TGTGCCAGCAGCCAGCGTCTTGTACAGGGTTCCTATGGCTACACCTTC. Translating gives CASSQRLVQGSYGYTF.

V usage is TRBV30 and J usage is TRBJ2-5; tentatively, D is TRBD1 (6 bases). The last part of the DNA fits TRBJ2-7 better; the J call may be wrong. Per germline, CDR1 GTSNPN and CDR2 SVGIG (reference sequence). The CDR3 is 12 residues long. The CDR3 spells CAWSAGTNEQYF. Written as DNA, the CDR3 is TGTGCCTGGAGTGCCGGGACAAACGAGCAGTACTTC.

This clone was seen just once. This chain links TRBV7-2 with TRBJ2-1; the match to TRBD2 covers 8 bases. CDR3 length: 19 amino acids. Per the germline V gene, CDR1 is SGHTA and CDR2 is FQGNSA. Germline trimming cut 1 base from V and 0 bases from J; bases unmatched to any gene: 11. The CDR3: CASSLGYNIAGSSYNEQFF. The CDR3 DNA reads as TGTGCCAGCAGCTTAGGCTACAACATAGCGGGAAGCTCCTACAATGAGCAGTTCTTC. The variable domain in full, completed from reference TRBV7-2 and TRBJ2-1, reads GAGVSQSPSNKVTEKGKDVELRCDPISGHTALYWYRQSLGQGLEFLIYFQGNSAPDKSGLPSDRFSAERTGGSVSTLTIQRTQQEDSAVYLCASSLGYNIAGSSYNEQFFGPGTRLTVL.

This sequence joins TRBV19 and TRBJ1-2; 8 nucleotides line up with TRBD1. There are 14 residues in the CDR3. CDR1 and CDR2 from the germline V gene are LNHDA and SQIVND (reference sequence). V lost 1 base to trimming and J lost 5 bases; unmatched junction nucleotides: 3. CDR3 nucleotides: TGTGCCAGTAGTATAGCTCGGGACAGGTATGGCTACACCTTC. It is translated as CASSIARDRYGYTF.

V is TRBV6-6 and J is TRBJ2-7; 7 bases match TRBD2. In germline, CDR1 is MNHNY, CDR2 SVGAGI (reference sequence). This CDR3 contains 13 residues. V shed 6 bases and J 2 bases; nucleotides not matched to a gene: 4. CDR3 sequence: CASSSLAAYEQYF. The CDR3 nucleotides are TGTGCCAGCAGCTCCCTAGCGGCCTACGAGCAGTACTTC.

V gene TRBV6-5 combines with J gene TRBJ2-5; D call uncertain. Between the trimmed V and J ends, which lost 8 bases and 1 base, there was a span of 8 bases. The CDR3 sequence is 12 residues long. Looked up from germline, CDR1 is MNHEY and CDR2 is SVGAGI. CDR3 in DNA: TGTGCCAGCGGCATCACCCAAGAGACCCAGTACTTC. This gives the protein CASGITQETQYF.

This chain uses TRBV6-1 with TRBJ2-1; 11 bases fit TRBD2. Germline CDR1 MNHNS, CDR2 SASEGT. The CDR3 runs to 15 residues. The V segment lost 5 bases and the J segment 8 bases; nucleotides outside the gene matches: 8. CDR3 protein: CASSPTSGSFYEQFF. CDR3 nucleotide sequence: TGTGCCAGCAGTCCTACTAGCGGGAGTTTCTATGAGCAGTTCTTC.

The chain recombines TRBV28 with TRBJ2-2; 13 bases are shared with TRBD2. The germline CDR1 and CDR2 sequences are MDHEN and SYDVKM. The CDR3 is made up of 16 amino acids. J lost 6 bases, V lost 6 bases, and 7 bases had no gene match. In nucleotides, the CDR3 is TGTGCCAGCAGGACTTCGGGACTAGCGGGATCCGGGGAGCTGTTTTTT. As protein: CASRTSGLAGSGELFF.

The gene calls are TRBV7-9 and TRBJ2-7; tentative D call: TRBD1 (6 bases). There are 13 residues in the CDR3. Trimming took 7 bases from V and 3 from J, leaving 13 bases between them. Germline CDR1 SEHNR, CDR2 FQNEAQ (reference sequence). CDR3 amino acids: CASTEGQNYEQYF. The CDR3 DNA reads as TGTGCCAGCACCGAAGGACAGAACTACGAGCAGTACTTC.

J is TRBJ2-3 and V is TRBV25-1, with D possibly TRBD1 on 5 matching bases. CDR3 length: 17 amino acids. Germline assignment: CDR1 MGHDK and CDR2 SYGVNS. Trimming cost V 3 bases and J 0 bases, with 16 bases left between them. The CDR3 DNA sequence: TGTGCCAGCAGTGATCCCAGGGCTCGGAATAGCACAGATACGCAGTATTTT. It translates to CASSDPRARNSTDTQYF.

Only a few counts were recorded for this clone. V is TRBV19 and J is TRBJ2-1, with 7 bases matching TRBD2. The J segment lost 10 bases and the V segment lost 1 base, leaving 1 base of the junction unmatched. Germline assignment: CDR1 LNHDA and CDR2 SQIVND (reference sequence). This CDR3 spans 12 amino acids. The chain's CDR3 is CASSIGGGEQFF. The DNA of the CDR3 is TGTGCCAGTAGTATAGGGGGGGGAGAGCAGTTCTTC.

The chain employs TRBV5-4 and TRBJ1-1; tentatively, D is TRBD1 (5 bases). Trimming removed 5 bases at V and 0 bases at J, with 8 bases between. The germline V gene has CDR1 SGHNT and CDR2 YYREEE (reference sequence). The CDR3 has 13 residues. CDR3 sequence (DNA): TGTGCCAGCAGTCCAGGGATGAACACTGAAGCTTTCTTT. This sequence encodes CASSPGMNTEAFF.

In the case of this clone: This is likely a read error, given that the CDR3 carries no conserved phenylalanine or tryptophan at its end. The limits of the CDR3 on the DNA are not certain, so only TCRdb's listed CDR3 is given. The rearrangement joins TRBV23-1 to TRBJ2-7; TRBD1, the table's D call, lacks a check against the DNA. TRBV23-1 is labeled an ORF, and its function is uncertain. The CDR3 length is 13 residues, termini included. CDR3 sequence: CAKFLRRDRTEFC.

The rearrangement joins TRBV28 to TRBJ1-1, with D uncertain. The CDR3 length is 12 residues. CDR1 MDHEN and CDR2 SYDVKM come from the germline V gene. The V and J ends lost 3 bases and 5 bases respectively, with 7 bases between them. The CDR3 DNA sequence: TGTGCCAGCAGTTTGGCCGGGACTGAAGCTTTCTTT. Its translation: CASSLAGTEAFF. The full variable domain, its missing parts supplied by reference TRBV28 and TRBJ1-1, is DVKVTQSSRYLVKRTGEKVFLECVQDMDHENMFWYRQDPGLGLRLIYFSYDVKMKEKGDIPEGYSVSREKKERFSLILESASTNQTSMYLCASSLAGTEAFFGQGTRLTVV.

Here the CDR3 reads CASSLGTSGPYEQYF. In DNA, the CDR3 is TGCGCCAGCAGCTTGGGGACTAGCGGCCCCTACGAGCAGTACTTC. The gene calls are TRBV5-1 and TRBJ2-7; 10 bases are shared with TRBD2. The CDR3 is 15 amino acids. With V trimmed by 0 bases and J by 2 bases, 2 bases remained unmatched. CDR1 and CDR2 (germline): SGHRS, YFSETQ.

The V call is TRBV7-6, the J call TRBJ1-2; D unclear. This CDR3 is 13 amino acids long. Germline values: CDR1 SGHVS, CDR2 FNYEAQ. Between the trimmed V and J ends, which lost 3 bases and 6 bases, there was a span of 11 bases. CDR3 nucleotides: TGTGCCAGCAGCTTGGGAGCTTATGATGGCTACACCTTC. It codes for CASSLGAYDGYTF. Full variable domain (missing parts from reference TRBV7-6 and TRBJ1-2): GAGVSQSPRYKVTKRGQDVALRCDPISGHVSLYWYRQALGQGPEFLTYFNYEAQQDKSGLPNDRFSAERPEGSISTLTIQRTEQRDSAMYRCASSLGAYDGYTFGSGTRLTVV.

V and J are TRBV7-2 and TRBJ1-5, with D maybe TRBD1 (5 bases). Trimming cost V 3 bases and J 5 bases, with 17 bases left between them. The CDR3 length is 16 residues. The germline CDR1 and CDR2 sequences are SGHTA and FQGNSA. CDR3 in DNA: TGTGCCAGCAGCTTTGGGTCATCAGGGTCCGATCAGCCCCAGCATTTT. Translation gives CASSFGSSGSDQPQHF.

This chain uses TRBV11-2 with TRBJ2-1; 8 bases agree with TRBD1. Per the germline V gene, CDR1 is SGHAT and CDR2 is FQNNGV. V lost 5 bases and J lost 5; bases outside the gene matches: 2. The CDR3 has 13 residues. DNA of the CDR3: TGTGCCAGCAGCCCGGACAGGGACAATGAGCAGTTCTTC. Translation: CASSPDRDNEQFF.

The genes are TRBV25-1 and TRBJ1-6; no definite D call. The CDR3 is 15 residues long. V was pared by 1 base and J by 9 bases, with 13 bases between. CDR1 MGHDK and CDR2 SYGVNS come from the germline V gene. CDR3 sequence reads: CASSESRVLGSPLHF. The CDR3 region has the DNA TGTGCCAGCAGTGAATCCCGGGTTTTGGGTTCACCCCTCCACTTT.